This TCR beta chain is from a study of CD4 T cells in relation to SARS-CoV-2 and coronaviruses. Looking at the study overall: Crossreactive spike epitopes shared across donors were mapped to their HLA restriction. Notes on the study in general: Samples before the pandemic and after infection were not matched within any donor.

The unexposed donors gave CD4+ T cells in 2011-2018, prior to COVID-19. CD4+ T cells were isolated from the cells after nine to eleven days of culture. Cells permitting, SARS-CoV-2 S/N and four cold-coronavirus spikes were tested on unexposed-donor CD4+ T cells. Half the medium was replaced with IL-2 medium on days 3 and 7. TCRdb keeps only in-frame clones here, not all; method: immunoSEQ multiplex PCR. The sample has approximately 20,000 clones; about 80% are singletons. With regard to this clone: Its specificity is not known.

This TCR was recovered from a human donor in good health. The sequencing input was CD4+ T cells from PBMCs, cultured in vitro.

Written as DNA, the CDR3 is TGCGCCAGCAGCTTTATGGGAGTTCAGGGGGTTTACAATGAGCAGTTCTTC. Residues: CASSFMGVQGVYNEQFF. The chain has TRBV5-1 and TRBJ2-1, with 7 positions matching TRBD1. This CDR3 has 17 amino acids. Germline CDR1 is SGHRS and CDR2 is YFSETQ. J gave up 4 bases and V 2 bases, and 12 bases lay outside the gene matches.